Given below is one TCR beta chain in context. It lacks a known antigen. Base qualities are not recorded, but no much larger clone differs from it by a single base. The data originate from a study of OX40 agonist ivuxolimab in advanced cancers. For context, the study as a whole: Ivuxolimab, which targeted the costimulatory receptor OX40 (CD134), was an agonistic, fully human IgG2 monoclonal antibody. The point of sequencing TCRbeta in the periphery was to test whether ivuxolimab changed TCR sequence diversity and drove clonal T-cell expansion. In the dose-escalation cohort, over 65% of patients were male, and the mean age was roughly 60 years, with a range of roughly 23 to 85. Patients were allowed to have had prior anti-PD-1, anti-PD-L1 or anti-CTLA-4 therapy, and roughly two fifths of the dose-escalation patients had been treated with checkpoint inhibitors. The monotherapy dose-escalation portion (N of about 50 patients) of the phase I ivuxolimab trial is reported in the paper. Partial responses occurred in three dose-escalation patients, of whom one had hepatocellular carcinoma and two had cutaneous melanoma. Intravenous ivuxolimab was administered to patients every 2 weeks at six dose levels: 0.01, 0.1, 0.3, 1.5, 3 and 10 mg/kg. Of the 50 to 55 dose-escalation patients, hepatocellular carcinoma was present in 19, melanoma in roughly 15, renal cell carcinoma in 9 and head and neck cancer in 9.

Patients with autoimmune disease history or receiving systemic immunosuppression were excluded from the trial. In every dose cohort, peripheral blood was drawn for TCR sequencing at baseline, cycle 4 day 1, and cycle 7 day 1. Samples came from an open-label, multicenter, first-in-human phase I dose-escalation trial of ivuxolimab. Adults with locally advanced or metastatic melanoma, renal cell carcinoma, hepatocellular carcinoma or head and neck squamous cell carcinoma were enrolled in the trial. Before TCR sequencing, CD4+ T cells and CD8+ T cells from peripheral blood were sorted into separate populations. Trimming takes 3 bases from V and 0 bases from J, and the germline ends sit 15 bases apart. The CDR3 measures 16 amino acids from cysteine to phenylalanine. Of the read, only the CDR3 DNA is kept; its 48 bases are in frame from base 1. Reading the germline V gene gives CDR1 SGHDT and CDR2 YYEEEE.

Genomic DNA was extracted from sorted cells for sequencing of the TCRbeta CDR3 region. The immunoSEQ Assay was used to sequence the TCRbeta CDR3 regions. TCRdb obtained this table from immuneACCESS and retained in-frame rearrangements with V and J assigned. These tables miss some clones; where compared with another copy, unresolved V genes account for less than half of the shortfall, and the remainder is unexplained. The sample profile shows about 83,000 clones; about 88% of them were found once. The ten largest make up more than 0.65% of the sample. The study at large found these results: In the 0.1-3.0 mg/kg groups, partial responders had among the lowest normalized peripheral clonal expansion, particularly in CD8+ T cells. At doses from 0.1 to 3.0 mg/kg, clonal expansion was seen in both CD4+ and CD8+ blood T cells between baseline and week 6. The antigen specificity of the clonally expanded peripheral T cells was not determined. After ivuxolimab, CD8+ T cells had more expanded clones than CD4+ T cells on average. Low levels of normalized T-cell clonal expansion were also shown by some nonresponding patients.

The sequencing here drew on CD4+ or CD8+ T cells sorted from blood, taken in a trial of the OX40 agonist ivuxolimab. This receptor was identified in an adult with an advanced solid tumor such as melanoma, head and neck, liver or kidney cancer. This receptor chain uses TRBV5-6 and TRBJ1-2; TRBD1 is a possible D gene, resting on 5 matching bases. Here the CDR3 is given as CASSSGFPIPNYGYTF. Here is the DNA: TGTGCCAGCAGCTCAGGGTTCCCAATCCCTAACTATGGCTACACCTTC. Reference TRBV5-6 and TRBJ1-2 genes cover what lies past the CDR3, so the full variable domain is DAGVTQSPTHLIKTRGQQVTLRCSPKSGHDTVSWYQQALGQGPQFIFQYYEEEERQRGNFPDRFSGHQFPNYSSELNVNALLLGDSALYLCASSSGFPIPNYGYTFGSGTRLTVV.